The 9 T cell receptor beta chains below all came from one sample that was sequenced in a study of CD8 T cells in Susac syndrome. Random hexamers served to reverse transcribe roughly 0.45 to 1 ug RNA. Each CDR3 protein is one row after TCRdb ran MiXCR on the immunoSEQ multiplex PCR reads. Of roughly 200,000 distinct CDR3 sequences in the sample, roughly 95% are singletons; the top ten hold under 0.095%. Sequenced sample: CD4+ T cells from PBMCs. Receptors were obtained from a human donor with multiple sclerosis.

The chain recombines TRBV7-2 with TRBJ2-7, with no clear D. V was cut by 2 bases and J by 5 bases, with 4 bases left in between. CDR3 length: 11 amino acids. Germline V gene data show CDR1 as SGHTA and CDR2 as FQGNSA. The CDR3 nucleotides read TGTGCCAGCAGCTTAAACAACGAGCAGTACTTC. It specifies CASSLNNEQYF.

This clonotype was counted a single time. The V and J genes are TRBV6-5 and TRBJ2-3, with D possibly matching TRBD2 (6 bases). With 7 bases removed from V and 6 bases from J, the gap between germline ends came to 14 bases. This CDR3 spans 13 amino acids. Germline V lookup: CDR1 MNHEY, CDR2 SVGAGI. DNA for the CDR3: TGTGCCAGCACCGACCGAGGAGGGGATACGCAGTATTTT. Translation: CASTDRGGDTQYF.

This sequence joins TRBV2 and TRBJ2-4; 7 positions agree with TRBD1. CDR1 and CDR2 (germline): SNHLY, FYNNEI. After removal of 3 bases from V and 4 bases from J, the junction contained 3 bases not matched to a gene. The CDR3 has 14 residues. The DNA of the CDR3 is TGTGCCAGCAGTGATCCGGGACAGAAAAACATTCAGTACTTC. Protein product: CASSDPGQKNIQYF. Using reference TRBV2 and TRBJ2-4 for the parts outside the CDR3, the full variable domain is EPEVTQTPSHQVTQMGQEVILRCVPISNHLYFYWYRQILGQKVEFLVSFYNNEISEKSEIFDDQFSVERPDGSNFTLKIRSTKLEDSAMYFCASSDPGQKNIQYFGAGTRLSVL.

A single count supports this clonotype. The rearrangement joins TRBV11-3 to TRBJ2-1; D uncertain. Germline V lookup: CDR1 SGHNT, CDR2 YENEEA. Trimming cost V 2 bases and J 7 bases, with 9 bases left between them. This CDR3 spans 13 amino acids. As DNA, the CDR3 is TGTGCCAGCAGCTTAAGGGTTGTGAATGAGCAGTTCTTC. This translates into CASSLRVVNEQFF.

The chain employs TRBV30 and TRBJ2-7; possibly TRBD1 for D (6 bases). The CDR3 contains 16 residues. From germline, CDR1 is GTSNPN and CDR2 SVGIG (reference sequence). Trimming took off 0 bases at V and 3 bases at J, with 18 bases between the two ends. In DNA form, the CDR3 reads TGTGCCTGGAGTGTAAGGGGCCCGGGACAACGCTACGAGCAGTACTTC. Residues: CAWSVRGPGQRYEQYF.

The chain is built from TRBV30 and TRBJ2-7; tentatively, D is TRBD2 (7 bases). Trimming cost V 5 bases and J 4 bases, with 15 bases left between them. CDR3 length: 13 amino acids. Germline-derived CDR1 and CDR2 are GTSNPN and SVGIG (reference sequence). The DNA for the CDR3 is TGTGCCTGGTGGGAGGGGGGCCTATACGAGCAGTACTTC. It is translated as CAWWEGGLYEQYF.

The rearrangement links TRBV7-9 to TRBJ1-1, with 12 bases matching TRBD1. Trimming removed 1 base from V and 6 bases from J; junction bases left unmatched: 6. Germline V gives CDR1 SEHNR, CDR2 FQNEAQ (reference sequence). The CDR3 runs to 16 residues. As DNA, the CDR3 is TGTGCCAGCAGCTTAGATCCGGGACAGGGGGCCGCTGAAGCTTTCTTT. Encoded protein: CASSLDPGQGAAEAFF.

CDR3 region: CAWSRTGPYEQYF. The CDR3 DNA reads as TGTGCCTGGAGCAGGACGGGGCCCTACGAGCAGTACTTC. This chain links TRBV30 with TRBJ2-7; TRBD1 or TRBD2 may be the D gene (5 bases each). This CDR3 region has 13 residues. The germline gives CDR1 GTSNPN, CDR2 SVGIG (reference sequence). V was trimmed by 3 bases and J by 2 bases, leaving 11 bases between them. Looking up the rest from reference TRBV30 and TRBJ2-7 gives the full variable domain: SQTIHQWPATLVQPVGSPLSLECTVEGTSNPNLYWYRQAAGRGLQLLFYSVGIGQISSEVPQNLSASRPQDRQFILSSKKLLLSDSGFYLCAWSRTGPYEQYFGPGTRLTVT.

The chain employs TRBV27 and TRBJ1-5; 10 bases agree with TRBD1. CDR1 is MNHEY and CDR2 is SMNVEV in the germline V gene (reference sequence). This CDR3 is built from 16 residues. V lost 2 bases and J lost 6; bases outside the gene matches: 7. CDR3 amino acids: CASSLMGTGVGQPQHF. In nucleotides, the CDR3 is TGTGCCAGCAGTTTAATGGGGACAGGGGTAGGTCAGCCCCAGCATTTT.